These T cell receptor beta chains were read from a single sample in a study of circulating CD8 cells and anti-PD-1 response in melanoma. From the reads, TCRdb called clonotypes with MiXCR, one entry per CDR3 protein. The sample contains around 2,100 distinct CDR3 sequences, 6.5% to 7.5% of which appear only once. This specimen was CD8+ T cells from PBMCs, taken at baseline or after one month of anti-PD-1 therapy (not recorded which). All receptors come from a human donor with melanoma. CDR3s include the opening cysteine and the closing phenylalanine or tryptophan. Each record gives: clone size, D gene, J gene, V gene, CDR3 protein, CDR3 DNA. The D gene is left open where the match is weak. The listing skips clone size in some rows; elsewhere it reads once, few, many or a size class.

abundance: medium-sized
d_gene: TRBD2
j_gene: TRBJ2-7
v_gene: TRBV15
CDR3aa: CATGGVFEQYF
CDR3nt: TGTGCCACCGGGGGGGTTTTCGAGCAGTACTTC

abundance: medium-sized
d_gene: .
j_gene: TRBJ1-1
v_gene: TRBV24-1
CDR3aa: CATSEGVPGTEAFF
CDR3nt: TGTGCCACCAGTGAGGGGGTCCCAGGGACTGAAGCTTTCTTT

abundance: .
d_gene: .
j_gene: TRBJ1-5
v_gene: TRBV19
CDR3aa: CASSIRGPTDTQHF
CDR3nt: TGTGCCAGTAGTATCCGAGGGCCCACAGATACGCAGCATTTT

abundance: .
d_gene: TRBD1
j_gene: TRBJ1-6
v_gene: TRBV19
CDR3aa: CASSYNRGFGNSPLHF
CDR3nt: TGTGCCAGTAGTTACAACAGGGGTTTCGGCAATTCACCCCTCCACTTT

abundance: medium-sized
d_gene: .
j_gene: TRBJ1-2
v_gene: TRBV27
CDR3aa: CASSPGVHLYGYTF
CDR3nt: TGTGCCAGCTCACCCGGGGTGCACCTCTATGGCTACACCTTC

abundance: medium-sized
d_gene: TRBD2
j_gene: TRBJ2-1
v_gene: TRBV3-1
CDR3aa: CASSQGLAESSYNEQFF
CDR3nt: TGTGCCAGCAGCCAAGGACTAGCGGAAAGCTCCTACAATGAGCAGTTCTTC

abundance: medium-sized
d_gene: TRBD1
j_gene: TRBJ2-2
v_gene: TRBV29-1
CDR3aa: CSVTDRVSGELFF
CDR3nt: TGCAGCGTTACCGACAGGGTGTCCGGGGAGCTGTTTTTT

abundance: medium-sized
d_gene: TRBD1
j_gene: TRBJ1-2
v_gene: TRBV2
CDR3aa: CASRGEQGAGGYTF
CDR3nt: TGTGCCAGCAGGGGAGAGCAGGGGGCGGGAGGCTACACCTTC

abundance: medium-sized
d_gene: TRBD2
j_gene: TRBJ2-1
v_gene: TRBV28
CDR3aa: CASSFGRAGNEQFF
CDR3nt: TGTGCCAGCAGTTTTGGGAGGGCGGGGAATGAGCAGTTCTTC

abundance: few
d_gene: .
j_gene: TRBJ2-7
v_gene: TRBV4-3
CDR3aa: CASSRSSQGAYEQYF
CDR3nt: TGCGCCAGCAGCCGCTCCTCTCAGGGAGCCTACGAGCAGTACTTC

abundance: medium-sized
d_gene: TRBD2
j_gene: TRBJ2-3
v_gene: TRBV4-3
CDR3aa: CASSQETSGAPQDTQYF
CDR3nt: TGCGCCAGCAGCCAAGAGACTAGCGGGGCCCCCCAAGATACGCAGTATTTT

abundance: medium-sized
d_gene: .
j_gene: TRBJ1-2
v_gene: TRBV29-1
CDR3aa: CSVAYPGGPYGYTF
CDR3nt: TGCAGCGTTGCTTACCCAGGTGGACCCTATGGCTACACCTTC

abundance: medium-sized
d_gene: .
j_gene: TRBJ2-7
v_gene: TRBV6-5
CDR3aa: CASSSLDSYEQYF
CDR3nt: TGTGCCAGCAGTTCCCTAGACAGCTACGAGCAGTACTTC

abundance: medium-sized
d_gene: TRBD2
j_gene: TRBJ2-7
v_gene: TRBV19
CDR3aa: CASTATSGSFYEQYF
CDR3nt: TGTGCCAGTACCGCGACTAGCGGGAGTTTCTACGAGCAGTACTTC

abundance: medium-sized
d_gene: TRBD2
j_gene: TRBJ2-1
v_gene: TRBV28
CDR3aa: CASSTGTSGPYNEQFF
CDR3nt: TGTGCCAGCAGTACAGGGACTAGCGGGCCGTACAATGAGCAGTTCTTC

abundance: few
d_gene: .
j_gene: TRBJ2-1
v_gene: TRBV6-2/TRBV6-3
CDR3aa: CASSYSTSPNYEQFF
CDR3nt: TGTGCCAGCAGTTACTCCACCAGTCCTAACTATGAGCAGTTCTTC

abundance: medium-sized
d_gene: .
j_gene: TRBJ2-3
v_gene: TRBV7-3
CDR3aa: CASSSRGEGAASTDTQYF
CDR3nt: TGTGCCAGCAGCTCTAGGGGAGAGGGAGCGGCGAGCACAGATACGCAGTATTTT

abundance: large
d_gene: .
j_gene: TRBJ2-7
v_gene: TRBV28
CDR3aa: CASSFMATSSYEQYF
CDR3nt: TGTGCCAGCAGTTTCATGGCCACGAGCTCCTACGAGCAGTACTTC

abundance: medium-sized
d_gene: .
j_gene: TRBJ1-1
v_gene: TRBV27
CDR3aa: CASRRDTEAFF
CDR3nt: TGTGCCAGCAGGCGGGACACTGAAGCTTTCTTT

abundance: medium-sized
d_gene: .
j_gene: TRBJ2-7
v_gene: TRBV28
CDR3aa: CASSTSYEQYF
CDR3nt: TGTGCCAGCAGTACAAGCTACGAGCAGTACTTC

abundance: medium-sized
d_gene: .
j_gene: TRBJ2-1
v_gene: TRBV28
CDR3aa: CANNEQFF
CDR3nt: TGTGCCAACAATGAGCAGTTCTTC

abundance: medium-sized
d_gene: .
j_gene: TRBJ1-3
v_gene: TRBV5-4
CDR3aa: CASSPDSNSGNTIYF
CDR3nt: TGTGCCAGCAGCCCCGACTCCAACTCTGGAAACACCATATATTTT

abundance: medium-sized
d_gene: .
j_gene: TRBJ2-7
v_gene: TRBV28
CDR3aa: CASSSIESGSYEQYF
CDR3nt: TGTGCCAGCAGTTCCATCGAGTCAGGATCTTACGAGCAGTACTTC

abundance: few
d_gene: TRBD2
j_gene: TRBJ2-7
v_gene: TRBV30
CDR3aa: CAWTYSGTASYEQYF
CDR3nt: TGTGCCTGGACTTACAGCGGGACGGCGTCCTACGAGCAGTACTTC

abundance: medium-sized
d_gene: .
j_gene: TRBJ2-7
v_gene: TRBV28
CDR3aa: CASERAGRPYEQYF
CDR3nt: TGTGCCAGCGAGCGGGCAGGGAGACCCTACGAGCAGTACTTC

abundance: few
d_gene: TRBD2
j_gene: TRBJ2-2
v_gene: TRBV3-1
CDR3aa: CASSPGTSTGELFF
CDR3nt: TGTGCCAGCAGCCCCGGGACTAGCACCGGGGAGCTGTTTTTT

abundance: medium-sized
d_gene: TRBD2
j_gene: TRBJ2-7
v_gene: TRBV9
CDR3aa: CASSVFSGGLNYEQYF
CDR3nt: TGTGCCAGCAGCGTATTTAGCGGGGGGCTAAACTACGAGCAGTACTTC

abundance: .
d_gene: .
j_gene: TRBJ2-1
v_gene: TRBV6-2/TRBV6-3
CDR3aa: CASNVEVAGNEQFF
CDR3nt: TGTGCCAGCAACGTCGAAGTGGCGGGGAATGAGCAGTTCTTC

abundance: large
d_gene: .
j_gene: TRBJ2-3
v_gene: TRBV28
CDR3aa: CASSFSSTDTQYF
CDR3nt: TGTGCCAGCAGTTTCTCAAGCACAGATACGCAGTATTTT

abundance: .
d_gene: .
j_gene: TRBJ2-1
v_gene: TRBV6-2/TRBV6-3
CDR3aa: CASSYRTDEQFF
CDR3nt: TGTGCCAGCAGTTATCGGACGGATGAGCAGTTCTTC

abundance: medium-sized
d_gene: TRBD1
j_gene: TRBJ2-7
v_gene: TRBV29-1
CDR3aa: CSVEDNRGLNEQYF
CDR3nt: TGCAGCGTTGAAGACAACAGGGGGCTCAACGAGCAGTACTTC

abundance: medium-sized
d_gene: .
j_gene: TRBJ2-7
v_gene: TRBV29-1
CDR3aa: CSVAGPAGYEQYF
CDR3nt: TGCAGCGTTGCGGGTCCGGCCGGTTACGAGCAGTACTTC

abundance: medium-sized
d_gene: .
j_gene: TRBJ2-1
v_gene: TRBV29-1
CDR3aa: CSVDRGNEQFF
CDR3nt: TGCAGCGTTGATCGGGGGAATGAGCAGTTCTTC

abundance: medium-sized
d_gene: .
j_gene: TRBJ2-7
v_gene: TRBV5-6
CDR3aa: CASSPSTLYEQYF
CDR3nt: TGTGCCAGCAGCCCTTCGACACTATACGAGCAGTACTTC

abundance: medium-sized
d_gene: .
j_gene: TRBJ2-1
v_gene: TRBV27
CDR3aa: CASSPVLIGNEQFF
CDR3nt: TGTGCCAGCAGCCCGGTTTTAATCGGGAATGAGCAGTTCTTC

abundance: medium-sized
d_gene: .
j_gene: TRBJ2-2
v_gene: TRBV28
CDR3aa: CASRNFLTNTGELFF
CDR3nt: TGTGCCAGCAGGAATTTCCTAACAAACACCGGGGAGCTGTTTTTT

abundance: large
d_gene: TRBD2
j_gene: TRBJ2-3
v_gene: TRBV6-6
CDR3aa: CASARGSGAVDTQYF
CDR3nt: TGTGCCAGCGCCAGGGGTAGCGGGGCCGTAGATACGCAGTATTTT

abundance: few
d_gene: .
j_gene: TRBJ2-5
v_gene: TRBV19
CDR3aa: CASSGQLAIPQGTQYF
CDR3nt: TGTGCCAGTAGTGGGCAGCTTGCGATTCCCCAAGGGACCCAGTACTTC

abundance: .
d_gene: .
j_gene: TRBJ2-7
v_gene: TRBV19
CDR3aa: CASSIAPPAEQYF
CDR3nt: TGTGCCAGTAGTATCGCCCCGCCAGCGGAGCAGTACTTC

abundance: medium-sized
d_gene: .
j_gene: TRBJ2-7
v_gene: TRBV9
CDR3aa: CASSVGSTYEQYF
CDR3nt: TGTGCCAGCAGCGTCGGTAGCACCTACGAGCAGTACTTC

abundance: medium-sized
d_gene: .
j_gene: TRBJ2-3
v_gene: TRBV24-1
CDR3aa: CATSDAETDTQYF
CDR3nt: TGTGCCACCAGTGATGCAGAGACAGATACGCAGTATTTT

abundance: medium-sized
d_gene: .
j_gene: TRBJ1-1
v_gene: TRBV19
CDR3aa: CASSTGTRSTEAFF
CDR3nt: TGTGCCAGTAGCACCGGGACAAGGAGCACTGAAGCTTTCTTT

abundance: large
d_gene: TRBD1
j_gene: TRBJ1-1
v_gene: TRBV28
CDR3aa: CASSFGTELFDTEAFF
CDR3nt: TGTGCCAGCAGTTTCGGGACAGAGCTTTTTGACACTGAAGCTTTCTTT

abundance: medium-sized
d_gene: .
j_gene: TRBJ2-1
v_gene: TRBV28
CDR3aa: CASSDYNEQFF
CDR3nt: TGTGCCAGCAGCGACTACAATGAGCAGTTCTTC

abundance: large
d_gene: .
j_gene: TRBJ2-7
v_gene: TRBV9
CDR3aa: CASSPGTRDEQYF
CDR3nt: TGTGCCAGCAGCCCAGGGACTCGGGACGAGCAGTACTTC

abundance: medium-sized
d_gene: TRBD1
j_gene: TRBJ1-5
v_gene: TRBV28
CDR3aa: CASSQIRTGGAKNQPQHF
CDR3nt: TGTGCCAGCAGCCAAATTCGGACAGGGGGCGCGAAAAATCAGCCCCAGCATTTT

abundance: large
d_gene: TRBD1
j_gene: TRBJ1-5
v_gene: TRBV9
CDR3aa: CASSPGQGGQPQHF
CDR3nt: TGTGCCAGCAGCCCGGGACAGGGCGGGCAGCCCCAGCATTTT

abundance: medium-sized
d_gene: .
j_gene: TRBJ2-5
v_gene: TRBV19
CDR3aa: CASSTRTADGETQYF
CDR3nt: TGTGCCAGTAGTACCCGGACCGCGGACGGGGAGACCCAGTACTTC

abundance: medium-sized
d_gene: TRBD2
j_gene: TRBJ2-2
v_gene: TRBV19
CDR3aa: CASSIISGSPGELFF
CDR3nt: TGTGCCAGTAGTATAATTAGCGGGAGTCCCGGGGAGCTGTTTTTT